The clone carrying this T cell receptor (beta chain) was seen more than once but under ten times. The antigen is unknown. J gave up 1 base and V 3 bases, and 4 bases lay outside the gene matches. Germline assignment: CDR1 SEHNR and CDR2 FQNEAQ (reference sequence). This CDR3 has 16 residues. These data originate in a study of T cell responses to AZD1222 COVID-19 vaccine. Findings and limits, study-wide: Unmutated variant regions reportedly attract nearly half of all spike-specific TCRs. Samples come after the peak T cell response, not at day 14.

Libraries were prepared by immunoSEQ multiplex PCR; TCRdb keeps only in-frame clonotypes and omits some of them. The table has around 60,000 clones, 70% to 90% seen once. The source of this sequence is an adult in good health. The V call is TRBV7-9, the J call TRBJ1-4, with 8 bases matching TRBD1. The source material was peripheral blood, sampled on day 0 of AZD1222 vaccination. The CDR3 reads CASSFSGTGTNEKLFF. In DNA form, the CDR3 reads TGTGCCAGCAGCTTTTCCGGGACAGGAACTAATGAAAAACTGTTTTTT. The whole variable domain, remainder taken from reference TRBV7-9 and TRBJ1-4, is DTGVSQNPRHKITKRGQNVTFRCDPISEHNRLYWYRQTLGQGPEFLTYFQNEAQLEKSRLLSDRFSAERPKGSFSTLEIQRTEQGDSAMYLCASSFSGTGTNEKLFFGSGTQLSVL.